A single sample is the source of the 13 T cell receptor beta chains below, sequenced in a study of T cell responses to AZD1222 COVID-19 vaccine. Measured with immunoSEQ multiplex PCR; TCRdb has only the in-frame clones, and not every one. The sample lists more than 80,000 clones, about 90% seen once, with roughly 8% in the top ten. Sequenced here: peripheral blood, sampled 28 days after the second AZD1222 dose. The receptors derive from an adult who received the AZD1222 COVID-19 vaccine.

The chain has TRBV4-1 and TRBJ2-1; 8 bases match TRBD2. Germline CDR1 and CDR2: MGHRA and YSYEKL. The CDR3 totals 16 residues. V lost 4 bases and J lost 4; bases outside the gene matches: 9. DNA of the CDR3: TGCGCCAGCAGCCCCGGGGGGGACTTATTTTACAATGAGCAGTTCTTC. As protein: CASSPGGDLFYNEQFF.

V is TRBV19 and J is TRBJ1-2; 9 nucleotides agree with TRBD1. V lost 6 bases and J lost 3; bases outside the gene matches: 11. CDR1 LNHDA and CDR2 SQIVND come from the germline V gene (reference sequence). The CDR3 contains 16 residues. CDR3 DNA sequence: TGTGCCAGTAGATCTAACCCCGGGACAGGGTACTATGGCTACACCTTC. Amino acid sequence: CASRSNPGTGYYGYTF. Full variable domain (rest looked up from reference TRBV19 and TRBJ1-2): DGGITQSPKYLFRKEGQNVTLSCEQNLNHDAMYWYRQDPGQGLRLIYYSQIVNDFQKGDIAEGYSVSREKKESFPLTVTSAQKNPTAFYLCASRSNPGTGYYGYTFGSGTRLTVV.

The chain joins TRBV6-6 to TRBJ1-4, with 8 bases lining up with TRBD1. The V and J ends lost 5 bases and 3 bases, in that order; junction bases with no gene match: 11. This CDR3 spans 17 amino acids. Per the germline V gene, CDR1 is MNHNY and CDR2 is SVGAGI (reference sequence). In DNA form, the CDR3 reads TGTGCCAGCAGTCCGCAGGGGGCTACAGTGGCTAATGAAAAACTGTTTTTT. It yields the protein CASSPQGATVANEKLFF.

The chain has TRBV30 and TRBJ2-3; possibly TRBD2 for D (5 bases). This CDR3 spans 15 amino acids. The germline V gene has CDR1 GTSNPN and CDR2 SVGIG (reference sequence). V shed 3 bases and J shed 4 bases, with 17 bases lying between them. The CDR3 spells CAWSQRSGYADTQYF. The CDR3, as DNA: TGTGCCTGGAGCCAACGATCGGGGTACGCAGATACGCAGTATTTT. The complete variable domain, with remaining parts taken from reference TRBV30 and TRBJ2-3, reads SQTIHQWPATLVQPVGSPLSLECTVEGTSNPNLYWYRQAAGRGLQLLFYSVGIGQISSEVPQNLSASRPQDRQFILSSKKLLLSDSGFYLCAWSQRSGYADTQYFGPGTRLTVL.

V usage is TRBV4-2 and J usage is TRBJ2-3, with TRBD2 matching 7 bases. In germline, CDR1 is LGHNA, CDR2 YNFKEQ. CDR3 length equals 17 residues. J gave up 2 bases and V 1 base, and 9 bases lay outside the gene matches. The DNA of the CDR3 is TGTGCCAGCAGCCAAGCGGCAAGCGGGGTGTACACAGATACGCAGTATTTT. It yields the protein CASSQAASGVYTDTQYF.

This sequence joins TRBV7-9 and TRBJ1-6; D is ambiguous. The V and J ends lost 7 bases and 5 bases respectively, with 18 bases between them. This CDR3 spans 16 amino acids. Germline-derived CDR1 and CDR2 are SEHNR and FQNEAQ (reference sequence). This CDR3 is CASIRTGSGNNSPLHF. The CDR3 DNA follows: TGTGCCAGCATCCGGACTGGTTCGGGGAATAATTCACCCCTCCACTTT.

The rearrangement uses TRBV5-1 and TRBJ1-1; D perhaps matches TRBD1 (5 bases). Germline V gene lookup returns CDR1 SGHRS and CDR2 YFSETQ. The CDR3 has 19 residues. V gave up 0 bases and J gave up 1 base, with 22 bases separating them. CDR3 sequence (DNA): TGCGCCAGCAGCTTGGATCGGGGGTCAAACCCCCCTAGGAACACTGAAGCTTTCTTT. This sequence encodes CASSLDRGSNPPRNTEAFF.

This clone came up once. CDR3 in DNA: TGTGCCAGCAGTCGGACAGCCTCCTACGAGCAGTACTTC. Its protein is CASSRTASYEQYF. The chain is built from TRBV25-1 and TRBJ2-7; possibly TRBD1 for D (6 bases). This CDR3 contains 13 residues. Germline V gene data show CDR1 as MGHDK and CDR2 as SYGVNS. The ends were cut back, 5 bases at V and 0 bases at J, with 8 bases in the middle.

This chain uses TRBV4-1 with TRBJ2-7, with a weak D call TRBD2 (6 bases). This CDR3 has 18 amino acids. The V end lost 3 bases, the J end lost 1 base, and 22 bases lay between the germline ends. Germline V lookup: CDR1 MGHRA, CDR2 YSYEKL. The CDR3 nucleotides are TGCGCCAGCAGCCAGACCCATCACCGGGGAAGCGGGTCCTACGAGCAGTACTTC. Translating gives CASSQTHHRGSGSYEQYF.

The chain employs TRBV9 and TRBJ2-7; 11 bases align to TRBD2. Germline loops: CDR1 SGDLS, CDR2 YYNGEE. V was clipped by 3 bases and J by 3 bases; unmatched bases: 5. The CDR3 consists of 15 residues. The CDR3, as DNA: TGTGCCAGCAGCGGGGGACTAGCGGAATTCTACGAGCAGTACTTC. Residues: CASSGGLAEFYEQYF. Using reference TRBV9 and TRBJ2-7 for the parts outside the CDR3, the full variable domain is DSGVTQTPKHLITATGQRVTLRCSPRSGDLSVYWYQQSLDQGLQFLIQYYNGEERAKGNILERFSAQQFPDLHSELNLSSLELGDSALYFCASSGGLAEFYEQYFGPGTRLTVT.

The rearrangement links TRBV2 to TRBJ2-7; 7 bases line up with TRBD1. Losses at the gene ends were 6 bases for V and 2 bases for J; bases not matched to a gene: 4. CDR3 length: 13 amino acids. Germline V gene sequence: CDR1 SNHLY, CDR2 FYNNEI. The CDR3 DNA reads TGTGCCAGCAGAGGACAGGAAACCTACGAGCAGTACTTC. This codes for CASRGQETYEQYF.

This chain joins TRBV24-1 and TRBJ1-5; the D is unclear. The CDR3 runs 13 residues. Deletions cut 5 bases from V and 0 bases from J, with 4 bases between. Per the germline V gene, CDR1 is KGHDR and CDR2 is SFDVKD. Here the CDR3 DNA reads TGTGCCACCAGTGGAGCTAGCAATCAGCCCCAGCATTTT. This encodes CATSGASNQPQHF.

The chain links TRBV7-2 to TRBJ1-4, with D perhaps TRBD1 (5 bases). The length of the CDR3 is 15 residues. V was clipped by 5 bases and J by 4 bases, with 14 bases between them. Per the germline V gene, CDR1 is SGHTA and CDR2 is FQGNSA. The CDR3 DNA is TGTGCCAGCAGCCTAGGGACCGCTCATAATGAAAAACTGTTTTTT. Translation gives CASSLGTAHNEKLFF.